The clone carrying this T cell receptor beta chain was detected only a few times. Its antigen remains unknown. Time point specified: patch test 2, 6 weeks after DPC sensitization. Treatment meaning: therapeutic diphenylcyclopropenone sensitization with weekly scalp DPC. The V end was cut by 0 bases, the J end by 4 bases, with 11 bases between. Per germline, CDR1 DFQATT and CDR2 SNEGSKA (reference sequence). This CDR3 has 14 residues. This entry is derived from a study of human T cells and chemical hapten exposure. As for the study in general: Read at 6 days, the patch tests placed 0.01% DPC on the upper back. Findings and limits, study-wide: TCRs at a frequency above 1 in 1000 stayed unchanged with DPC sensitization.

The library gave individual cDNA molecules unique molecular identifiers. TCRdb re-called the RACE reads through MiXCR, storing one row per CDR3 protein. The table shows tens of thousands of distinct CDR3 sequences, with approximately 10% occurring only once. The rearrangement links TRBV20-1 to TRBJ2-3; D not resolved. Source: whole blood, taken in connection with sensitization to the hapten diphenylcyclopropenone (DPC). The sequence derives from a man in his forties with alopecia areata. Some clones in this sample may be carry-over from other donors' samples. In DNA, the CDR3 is TGCAGTGCTAGAGATCGGCCCGGTGCAGATACGCAGTATTTT. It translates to CSARDRPGADTQYF.